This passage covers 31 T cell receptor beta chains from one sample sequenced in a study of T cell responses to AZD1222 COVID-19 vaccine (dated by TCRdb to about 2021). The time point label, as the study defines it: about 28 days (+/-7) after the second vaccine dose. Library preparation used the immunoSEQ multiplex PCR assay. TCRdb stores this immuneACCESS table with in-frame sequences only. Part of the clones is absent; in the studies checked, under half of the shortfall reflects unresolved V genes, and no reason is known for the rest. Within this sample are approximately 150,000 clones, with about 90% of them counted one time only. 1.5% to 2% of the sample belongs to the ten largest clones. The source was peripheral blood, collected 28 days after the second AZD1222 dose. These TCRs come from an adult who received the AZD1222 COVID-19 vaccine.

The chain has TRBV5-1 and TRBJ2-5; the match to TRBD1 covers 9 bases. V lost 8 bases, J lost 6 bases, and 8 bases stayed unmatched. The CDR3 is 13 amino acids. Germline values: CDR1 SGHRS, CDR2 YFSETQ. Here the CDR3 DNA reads TGCGCCAGACAACAGGGGGCGTTGAAGACCCAGTACTTC. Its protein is CARQQGALKTQYF.

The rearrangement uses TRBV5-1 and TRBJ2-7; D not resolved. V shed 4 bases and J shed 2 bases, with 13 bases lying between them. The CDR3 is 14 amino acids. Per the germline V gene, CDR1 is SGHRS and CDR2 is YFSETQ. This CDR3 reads CASSPLTLTYEQYF. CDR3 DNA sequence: TGCGCCAGCAGCCCCTTGACTCTTACCTACGAGCAGTACTTC.

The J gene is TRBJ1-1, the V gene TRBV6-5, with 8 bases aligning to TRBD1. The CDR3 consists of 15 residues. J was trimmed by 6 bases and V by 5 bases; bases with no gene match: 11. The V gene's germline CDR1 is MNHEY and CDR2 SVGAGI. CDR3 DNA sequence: TGTGCCAGCAGTACCAGGGGGCGCGAGGGGGCTGAAGCTTTCTTT. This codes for CASSTRGREGAEAFF.

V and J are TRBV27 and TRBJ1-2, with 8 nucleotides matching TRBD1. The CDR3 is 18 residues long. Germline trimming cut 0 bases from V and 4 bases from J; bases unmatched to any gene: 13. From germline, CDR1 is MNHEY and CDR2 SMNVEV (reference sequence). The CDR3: CASSLSGIGAGGSYGYTF. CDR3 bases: TGTGCCAGCAGTTTATCGGGGATTGGGGCAGGGGGCAGCTATGGCTACACCTTC.

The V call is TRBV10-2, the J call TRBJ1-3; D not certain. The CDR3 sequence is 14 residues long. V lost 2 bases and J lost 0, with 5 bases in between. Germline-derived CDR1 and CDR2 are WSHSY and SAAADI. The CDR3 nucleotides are TGCGCCAGCAGTGAGGACAACTCTGGAAACACCATATATTTT. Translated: CASSEDNSGNTIYF.

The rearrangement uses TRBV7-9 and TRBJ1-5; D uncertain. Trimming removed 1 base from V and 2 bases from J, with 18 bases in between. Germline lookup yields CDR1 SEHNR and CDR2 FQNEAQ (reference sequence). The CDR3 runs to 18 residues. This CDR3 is CASSLGIASGGGNQPQHF. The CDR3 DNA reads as TGTGCCAGCAGCTTAGGGATTGCATCGGGAGGAGGCAATCAGCCCCAGCATTTT.

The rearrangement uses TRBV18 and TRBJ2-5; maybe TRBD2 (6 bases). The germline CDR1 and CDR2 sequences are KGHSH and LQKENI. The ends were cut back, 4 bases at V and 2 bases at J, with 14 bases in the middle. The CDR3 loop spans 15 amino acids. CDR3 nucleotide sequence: TGTGCCAGCTCACGGGGACTGATCGAACAAGAGACCCAGTACTTC. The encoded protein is CASSRGLIEQETQYF.

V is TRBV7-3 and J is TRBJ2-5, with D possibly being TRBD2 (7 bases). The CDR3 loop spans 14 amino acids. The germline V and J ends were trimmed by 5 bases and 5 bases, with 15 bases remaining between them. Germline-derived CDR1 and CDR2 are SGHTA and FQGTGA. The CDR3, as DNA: TGTGCCAGCAGCCGGGGGGCGGGATTGGAGACCCAGTACTTC. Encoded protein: CASSRGAGLETQYF.

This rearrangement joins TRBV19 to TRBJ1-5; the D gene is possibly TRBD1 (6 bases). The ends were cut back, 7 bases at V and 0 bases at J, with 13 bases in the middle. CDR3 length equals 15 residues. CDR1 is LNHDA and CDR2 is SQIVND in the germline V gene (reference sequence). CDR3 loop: CASKGTQYSNQPQHF. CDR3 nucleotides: TGTGCCAGTAAAGGGACACAGTATAGCAATCAGCCCCAGCATTTT.

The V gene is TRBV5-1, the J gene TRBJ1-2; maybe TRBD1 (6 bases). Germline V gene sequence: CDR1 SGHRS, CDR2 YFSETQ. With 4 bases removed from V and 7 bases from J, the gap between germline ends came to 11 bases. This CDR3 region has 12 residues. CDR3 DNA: TGCGCCAGCAGCCCGGGGACATTTGGCTACACCTTC. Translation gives CASSPGTFGYTF.

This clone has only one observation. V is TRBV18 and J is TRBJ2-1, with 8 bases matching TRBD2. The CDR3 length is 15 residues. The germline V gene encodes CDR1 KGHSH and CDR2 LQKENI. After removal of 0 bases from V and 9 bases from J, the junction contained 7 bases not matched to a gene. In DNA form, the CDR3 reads TGTGCCAGCTCACCACCTAGCGGGGCTACCGGTGAGCAGTTCTTC. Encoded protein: CASSPPSGATGEQFF.

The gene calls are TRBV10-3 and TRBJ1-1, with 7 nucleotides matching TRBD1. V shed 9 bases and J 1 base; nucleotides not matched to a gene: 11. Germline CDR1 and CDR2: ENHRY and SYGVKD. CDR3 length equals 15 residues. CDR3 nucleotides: TGTGCCATTATGACAGGGAATTGGGGGAACACTGAAGCTTTCTTT. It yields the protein CAIMTGNWGNTEAFF.

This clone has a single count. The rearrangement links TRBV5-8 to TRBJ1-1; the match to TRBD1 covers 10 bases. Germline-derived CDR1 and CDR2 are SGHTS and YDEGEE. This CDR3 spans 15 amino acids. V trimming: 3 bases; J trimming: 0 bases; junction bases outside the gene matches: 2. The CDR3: CASSSGQGLNTEAFF. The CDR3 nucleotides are TGTGCCAGCAGCTCGGGACAGGGGTTGAACACTGAAGCTTTCTTT.

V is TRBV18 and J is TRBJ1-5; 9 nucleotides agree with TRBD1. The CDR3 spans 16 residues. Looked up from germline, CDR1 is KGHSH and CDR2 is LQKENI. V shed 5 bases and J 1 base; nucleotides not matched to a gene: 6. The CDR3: CASSFSGTGSNQPQHF. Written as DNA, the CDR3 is TGTGCCAGCTCATTCTCCGGGACAGGGAGCAATCAGCCCCAGCATTTT. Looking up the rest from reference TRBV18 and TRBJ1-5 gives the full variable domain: NAGVMQNPRHLVRRRGQEARLRCSPMKGHSHVYWYRQLPEEGLKFMVYLQKENIIDESGMPKERFSAEFPKEGPSILRIQQVVRGDSAAYFCASSFSGTGSNQPQHFGDGTRLSIL.

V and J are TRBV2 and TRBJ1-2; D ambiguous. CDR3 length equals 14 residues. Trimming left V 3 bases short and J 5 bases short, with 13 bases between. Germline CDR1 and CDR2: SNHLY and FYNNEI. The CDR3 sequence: CASSEGGQFYGYTF. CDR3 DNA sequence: TGTGCCAGCAGTGAGGGTGGGCAGTTTTATGGCTACACCTTC.

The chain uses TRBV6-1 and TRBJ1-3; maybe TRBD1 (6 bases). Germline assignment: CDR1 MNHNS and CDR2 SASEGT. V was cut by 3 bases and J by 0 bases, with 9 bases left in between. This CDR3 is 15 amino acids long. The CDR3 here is CASSDRQDSGNTIYF. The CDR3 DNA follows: TGTGCCAGCAGTGACCGACAGGACTCTGGAAACACCATATATTTT.

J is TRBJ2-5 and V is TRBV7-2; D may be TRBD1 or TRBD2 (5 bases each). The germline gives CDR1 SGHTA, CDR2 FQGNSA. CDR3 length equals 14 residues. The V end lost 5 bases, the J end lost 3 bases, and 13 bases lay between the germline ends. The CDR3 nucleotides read TGTGCCAGCAGCCAGGGACCTAACGAAGAGACCCAGTACTTC. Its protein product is CASSQGPNEETQYF. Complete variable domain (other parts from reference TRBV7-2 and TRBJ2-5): GAGVSQSPSNKVTEKGKDVELRCDPISGHTALYWYRQSLGQGLEFLIYFQGNSAPDKSGLPSDRFSAERTGGSVSTLTIQRTQQEDSAVYLCASSQGPNEETQYFGPGTRLLVL.

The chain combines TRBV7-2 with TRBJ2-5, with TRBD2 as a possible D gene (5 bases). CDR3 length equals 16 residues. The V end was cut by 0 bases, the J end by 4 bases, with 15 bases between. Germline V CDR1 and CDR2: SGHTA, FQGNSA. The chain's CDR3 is CASSLAGVMIGETQYF. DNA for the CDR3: TGTGCCAGCAGCTTAGCGGGAGTAATGATTGGAGAGACCCAGTACTTC. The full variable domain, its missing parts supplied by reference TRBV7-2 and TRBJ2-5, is GAGVSQSPSNKVTEKGKDVELRCDPISGHTALYWYRQSLGQGLEFLIYFQGNSAPDKSGLPSDRFSAERTGGSVSTLTIQRTQQEDSAVYLCASSLAGVMIGETQYFGPGTRLLVL.

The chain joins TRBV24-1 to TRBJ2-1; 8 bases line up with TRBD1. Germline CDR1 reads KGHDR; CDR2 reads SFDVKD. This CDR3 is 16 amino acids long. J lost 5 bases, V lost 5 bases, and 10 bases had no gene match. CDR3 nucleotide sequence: TGTGCCACCAGTGGCCTAGACAGGGGAAGGGACAATGAGCAGTTCTTC. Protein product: CATSGLDRGRDNEQFF.

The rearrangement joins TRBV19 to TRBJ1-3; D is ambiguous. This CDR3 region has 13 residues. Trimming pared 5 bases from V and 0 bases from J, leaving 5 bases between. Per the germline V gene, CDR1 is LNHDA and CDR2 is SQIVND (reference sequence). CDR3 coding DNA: TGTGCCAGTAGTTACGCCTCTGGAAACACCATATATTTT. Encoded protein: CASSYASGNTIYF.

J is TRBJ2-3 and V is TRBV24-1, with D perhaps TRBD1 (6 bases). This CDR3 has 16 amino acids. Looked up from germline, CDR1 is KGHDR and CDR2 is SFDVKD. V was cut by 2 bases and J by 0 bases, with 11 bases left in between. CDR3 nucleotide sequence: TGTGCCACCAGTGATTCAGGGGTTGGGAGCACAGATACGCAGTATTTT. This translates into CATSDSGVGSTDTQYF.

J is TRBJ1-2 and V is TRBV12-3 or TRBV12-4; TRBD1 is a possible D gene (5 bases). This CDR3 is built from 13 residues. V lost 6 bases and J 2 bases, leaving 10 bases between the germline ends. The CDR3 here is CASSPGRNYGYTF. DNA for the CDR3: TGTGCCAGCAGCCCGGGACGGAACTATGGCTACACCTTC.

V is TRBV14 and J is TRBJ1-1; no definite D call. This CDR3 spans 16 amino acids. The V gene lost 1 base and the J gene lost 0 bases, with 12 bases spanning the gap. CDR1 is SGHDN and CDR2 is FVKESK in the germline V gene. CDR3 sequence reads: CASSQAGPIVNTEAFF. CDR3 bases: TGTGCCAGCAGCCAAGCAGGACCTATCGTGAACACTGAAGCTTTCTTT.

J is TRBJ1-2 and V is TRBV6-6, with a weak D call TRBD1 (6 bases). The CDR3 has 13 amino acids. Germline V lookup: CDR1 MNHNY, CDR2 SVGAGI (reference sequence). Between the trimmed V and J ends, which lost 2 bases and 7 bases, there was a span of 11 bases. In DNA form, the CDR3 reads TGTGCCAGCAGTTACGTCGGGGGCGGTGGCTACACCTTC. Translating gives CASSYVGGGGYTF.

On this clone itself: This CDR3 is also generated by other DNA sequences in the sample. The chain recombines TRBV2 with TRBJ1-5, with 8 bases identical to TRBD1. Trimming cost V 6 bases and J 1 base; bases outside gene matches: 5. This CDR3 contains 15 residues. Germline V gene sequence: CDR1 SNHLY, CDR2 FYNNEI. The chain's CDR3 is CASSPGQGSNQPQHF. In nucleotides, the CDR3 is TGTGCCAGCAGCCCCGGACAGGGAAGCAATCAGCCCCAGCATTTT.

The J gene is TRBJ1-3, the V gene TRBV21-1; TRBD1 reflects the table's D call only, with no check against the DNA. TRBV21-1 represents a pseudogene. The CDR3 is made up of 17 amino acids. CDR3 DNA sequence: TGTGCCAGCAGCCGCGGGGTGACAGGGCCCTCTGGAAACACCATATATTTT. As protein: CASSRGVTGPSGNTIYF.

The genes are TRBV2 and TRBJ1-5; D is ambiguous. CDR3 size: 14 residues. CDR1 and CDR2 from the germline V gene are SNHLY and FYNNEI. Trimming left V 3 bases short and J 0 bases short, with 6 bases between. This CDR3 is CASSDLSSNQPQHF. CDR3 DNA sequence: TGTGCCAGCAGTGATTTGAGTAGCAATCAGCCCCAGCATTTT.

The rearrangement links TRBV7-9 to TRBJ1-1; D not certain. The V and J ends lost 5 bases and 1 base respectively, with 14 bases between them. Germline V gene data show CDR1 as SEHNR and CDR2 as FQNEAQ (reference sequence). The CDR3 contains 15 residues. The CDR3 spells CASSRGLFGNTEAFF. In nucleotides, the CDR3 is TGTGCCAGCAGCCGAGGTCTCTTTGGGAACACTGAAGCTTTCTTT.

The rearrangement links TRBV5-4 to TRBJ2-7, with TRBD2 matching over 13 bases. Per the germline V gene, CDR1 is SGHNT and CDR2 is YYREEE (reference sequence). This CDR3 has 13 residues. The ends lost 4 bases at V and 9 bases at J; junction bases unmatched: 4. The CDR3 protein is CASSQGLAGVQYV. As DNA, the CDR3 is TGTGCCAGCAGCCAAGGACTAGCGGGAGTGCAGTACGTC.

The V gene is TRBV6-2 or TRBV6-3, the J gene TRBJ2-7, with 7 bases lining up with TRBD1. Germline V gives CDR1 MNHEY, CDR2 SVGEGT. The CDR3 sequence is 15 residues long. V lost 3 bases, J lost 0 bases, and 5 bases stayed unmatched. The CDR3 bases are TGTGCCAGCAGTTATGACCCAGGGGGCTCCTACGAGCAGTACTTC. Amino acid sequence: CASSYDPGGSYEQYF.

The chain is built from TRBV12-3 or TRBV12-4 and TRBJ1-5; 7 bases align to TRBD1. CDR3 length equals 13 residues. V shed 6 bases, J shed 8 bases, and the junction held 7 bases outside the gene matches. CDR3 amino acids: CASRSQGNEPQHF. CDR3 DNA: TGTGCCAGCAGATCACAGGGGAATGAGCCCCAGCATTTT.